This is a list of T cell receptor beta chains from one sample in a study of CD8+ T cells in alopecia areata. Data came from immunoSEQ multiplex PCR; TCRdb stores just in-frame clones and leaves some out. This table has 90,000 to 100,000 clones, approximately 60% appearing once. The sample consisted of CD8+ T cells sorted from blood, taken at week 4, from a patient treated with tofacitinib. These receptors were collected from a human donor with alopecia areata. CDR3s include the opening cysteine and the closing phenylalanine or tryptophan. Each record gives: D gene, V gene, J gene, clone size, CDR3 DNA, CDR3 protein. A D gene is named only where the DNA matches it firmly. The size entry is marked missing in some rows and otherwise reads once, few, many or a size class.

.,TRBV29-1,TRBJ2-1,few,TGCAGCGTTGAGCTGGGGGAGCAGTTCTTC,CSVELGEQFF
.,TRBV29-1,TRBJ2-2,.,TGCAGCGTTGAAACCGCCTCAGGGTGGAACACCGGGGAGCTGTTTTTT,CSVETASGWNTGELFF
TRBD1,TRBV27,TRBJ1-1,.,TGTGCCAGCAGTAGCCTAGACAGGGTGAGTGAAGCTTTCTTT,CASSSLDRVSEAFF
TRBD2,TRBV30,TRBJ2-1,.,TGTGCCTGGAGTTACGGGGGGACTGGGGATGAGCAGTTCTTC,CAWSYGGTGDEQFF
.,TRBV4-1,TRBJ1-1,few,TGCGCCAGCAGCCATGCAGGTGGAAACACTGAAGCTTTCTTT,CASSHAGGNTEAFF
.,TRBV29-1,TRBJ1-1,few,TGCAGCGCCTACCGTCCCCTGAACACTGAAGCTTTCTTT,CSAYRPLNTEAFF
.,TRBV4-1,TRBJ2-3,.,TGCGCCAGCAGCCAAAGAGCGGCCCCGGGCCCAGATACGCAGTATTTT,CASSQRAAPGPDTQYF
TRBD1,TRBV27,TRBJ1-1,.,TGTGCCAGCAAGGTCCAGGGGGCCGCTGAAGCTTTCTTT,CASKVQGAAEAFF
.,TRBV7-9,TRBJ2-5,.,TGTGCCAGCAGCTTAGGTGCCCGGAGTAGTGGCCAAGAGACCCAGTACTTC,CASSLGARSSGQETQYF
TRBD2,TRBV7-2,TRBJ2-3,.,TGTGCCAGCAGCTACGAGTTACTAGCGGGGTACACAGATACGCAGTATTTT,CASSYELLAGYTDTQYF
.,TRBV30,TRBJ2-7,.,TGTGCCTGGAACGGGAACTCCTACGAGCAGTACTTC,CAWNGNSYEQYF
TRBD1,TRBV9,TRBJ1-2,.,TGTGCCAGCAGCGTAGAACCAGGGGGCAGCTATGGCTACACCTTC,CASSVEPGGSYGYTF
TRBD2,TRBV9,TRBJ2-3,.,TGTGCCAGCAGCGTAGATCGGGGGGGATCCACAGATACGCAGTATTTT,CASSVDRGGSTDTQYF
.,TRBV25-1,TRBJ1-1,once,TGTGCCAGCGGTTTGAGATCTGAAGCTTTCTTT,CASGLRSEAFF
.,TRBV29-1,TRBJ1-2,.,TGCAGCGTTGATCCGGGTTATGGCTACACCTTC,CSVDPGYGYTF
TRBD2,TRBV5-8,TRBJ2-4,once,TGTGCCAGCACCCCCGATCCGGGGGGAAACATTCAGTACTTC,CASTPDPGGNIQYF
TRBD1,TRBV27,TRBJ1-2,few,TGTGCCAGCAGTTTATCCCCCCCGACAGGGGGCAAAGGCTACACCTTC,CASSLSPPTGGKGYTF
.,TRBV6-9,TRBJ1-2,.,TGTGCCAGCAAGGAGCTCCGGAGGTATGGCTACACCTTC,CASKELRRYGYTF
.,TRBV7-9,TRBJ1-1,.,TGTGCCAGCAGCGGGGTGTCGGAAACTGAAGCTTTCTTT,CASSGVSETEAFF
.,TRBV30,TRBJ1-1,.,TGTGCCTGGAGTGTCCTACCCACAGGGAACACTGAAGCTTTCTTT,CAWSVLPTGNTEAFF
.,TRBV28,TRBJ2-5,once,TGTGCCAGCAGTTTACTCCGGCAAGAGACCCAGTACTTC,CASSLLRQETQYF
.,TRBV25-1,TRBJ2-1,.,TGTGCCAGCAGTGAGGGGGACTCGACATCCTACAATGAGCAGTTCTTC,CASSEGDSTSYNEQFF
TRBD1,TRBV29-1,TRBJ2-3,few,TGCAGCGTTTCCAGACAGGGGGCTTTGGATACGCAGTATTTT,CSVSRQGALDTQYF
.,TRBV14,TRBJ2-5,.,TGTGCCAGCAGCCCCCTCCGCTCGAGGGGCGAAGAAAGGACCCAGTACTTC,CASSPLRSRGEERTQYF
TRBD1,TRBV6-6,TRBJ2-5,few,TGTGCCAGCACCGGACAGGGGCGGGAGACCCAGTACTTC,CASTGQGRETQYF
TRBD1,TRBV2,TRBJ1-1,.,TGTGCCAGCAGTGAAGGCAGGGACAGGTTCGCTGAAGCTTTCTTT,CASSEGRDRFAEAFF